A selection of T cell receptor beta chains follows, all from one sample in a study of CD8 T cells in ankylosing spondylitis. A single record per CDR3 protein comes from TCRdb applying MiXCR to the 5' RACE reads. The table has a few hundred thousand distinct CDR3 sequences, roughly 8% seen once. Sequenced material: blood, either unsorted or a sorted T cell fraction (not recorded which). These receptors originate from a male donor with ankylosing spondylitis. The CDR3 runs from the conserved cysteine through the conserved F or W. The order of the fields is J gene, V gene, D gene, clone size, CDR3 protein, CDR3 DNA. A D gene is named only where the DNA matches it firmly. Clone size appears in some rows only: once, few, many, or a class for an expanded clone.

TRBJ2-7 TRBV2 NA many CASRAIGSGTSYEQYF TGTGCCAGCAGGGCAATCGGGTCGGGCACCTCCTACGAGCAGTACTTC
TRBJ2-1 TRBV7-9 NA NA CASSPGVGLGNEQFF TGTGCCAGCAGCCCAGGGGTAGGCTTGGGCAATGAGCAGTTCTTC
TRBJ2-1 TRBV12-3/TRBV12-4 NA few CASTVRGRPNNEQFF TGTGCCAGCACCGTTAGGGGGAGGCCGAACAATGAGCAGTTCTTC
TRBJ2-3 TRBV7-2 NA few CASSASETDTQYF TGTGCCAGCAGCGCTAGTGAGACAGATACGCAGTATTTT
TRBJ1-6 TRBV12-3/TRBV12-4 TRBD1 few CASSHDRANSPLHF TGTGCCAGCAGCCACGACAGGGCCAATTCACCCCTCCACTTT
TRBJ2-7 TRBV20-1 NA few CSASRESEQYF TGCAGTGCTAGTAGGGAAAGCGAGCAGTACTTC
TRBJ1-6 TRBV7-8 NA many CASSPGGKSPLHF TGTGCCAGCAGCCCGGGAGGGAAATCACCCCTCCACTTT
TRBJ2-2 TRBV24-1 TRBD2 NA CATSEGGPSSGELFF TGTGCCACTAGCGAGGGAGGGCCCTCATCCGGGGAGCTGTTTTTT
TRBJ2-3 TRBV7-6 NA NA CASSFDFQGHRTDTQYF TGTGCCAGCAGCTTTGATTTTCAGGGCCACCGCACAGATACGCAGTATTTT
TRBJ2-2 TRBV7-2 NA many CASSQLTGTAGELFF TGTGCCAGCAGCCAACTGACAGGGACTGCCGGGGAGCTGTTTTTT